This T cell receptor beta chain appears in the sequencing data of a study of PD-1 blockade in classical Hodgkin lymphoma. Turning to this clone: What it binds is not known.

Study-level findings and limits: According to reports, newly diagnosed patients had lower baseline TCR diversity than healthy donors, and relapsed/refractory patients had lower baseline TCR diversity still. Lower baseline TCR diversity marked trial partial responders and progressors. With CD4+ cells, TCR diversity rose significantly by C4D1, but not with CD8+ cells.

The table came from immunoSEQ multiplex PCR; TCRdb's copy has only in-frame clones and leaves some out. The data hold around 30,000 clones, with 70% to 80% observed a single time. Noted time point: cycle 4 day 1 (C4D1), after less than 7 weeks of nivolumab. Relapse after autologous stem cell transplantation occurred in every patient, and brentuximab vedotin exposure varied. The CDR3 is 16 amino acids. Germline V gene lookup returns CDR1 MNHNY and CDR2 SVGAGI (reference sequence). V was cut by 5 bases and J by 4 bases, with 17 bases left in between. This sequence joins TRBV6-6 and TRBJ2-2; D call uncertain. The material sequenced was peripheral blood mononuclear cells (PBMCs), taken before the fourth cycle of nivolumab. This TCR derives from a human donor with classical Hodgkin lymphoma. The CDR3 DNA sequence: TGTGCCAGCAGTCCACTCGGGCACACGAGCACCGGGGAGCTGTTTTTT. This sequence encodes CASSPLGHTSTGELFF.